A single sample gave rise to the 8 T cell receptor beta chains below, sequenced in a study of blood T cell repertoires in COVID-19. Data came from immunoSEQ multiplex PCR; TCRdb stores just in-frame clones and leaves some out. Of 130,000 to 150,000 clones in the sample, over 70% are singletons; the top ten hold approximately 40%. Input material: peripheral blood. All receptors derive from a man aged 50 to 60 who had recovered from COVID-19.

The rearrangement joins TRBV7-3 to TRBJ2-6; 9 positions match TRBD1. With 4 bases clipped from V and 0 bases from J, the junction kept 4 bases outside the gene matches. The germline V gene has CDR1 SGHTA and CDR2 FQGTGA. The CDR3 is 17 amino acids. CDR3 in DNA: TGTGCCAGCAGCTGGGGACAGGGCAGCTCTGGGGCCAACGTCCTGACTTTC. Translation gives CASSWGQGSSGANVLTF.

This chain connects TRBV5-8 to TRBJ2-3, with 9 bases that match TRBD1. This CDR3 is 16 amino acids long. Germline V gene lookup returns CDR1 SGHTS and CDR2 YDEGEE. After removal of 0 bases from V and 2 bases from J, the junction contained 4 bases not matched to a gene. The CDR3 here is CASSLGGTGSTDTQYF. Here the CDR3 DNA reads TGTGCCAGCAGCTTGGGCGGGACAGGGTCCACAGATACGCAGTATTTT.

The chain has TRBV11-1 and TRBJ1-1, with no clear D. The CDR3 spans 14 residues. CDR1 and CDR2 (germline): SGHAT, FQDESV (reference sequence). The V gene lost 5 bases and the J gene lost 1 base, with 11 bases spanning the gap. CDR3 amino acids: CASSLLHWNTEAFF. The DNA for the CDR3 is TGTGCCAGCAGCCTTCTCCACTGGAACACTGAAGCTTTCTTT.

The rearrangement joins TRBV3-1 (or the pseudogene TRBV3-2) to TRBJ2-2; D remains ambiguous. V was cut by 2 bases and J by 5 bases, with 6 bases left in between. The length of the CDR3 is 13 residues. Germline V gives CDR1 LGHDT, CDR2 YNNKEL (reference sequence). The CDR3 sequence is CASSQTATGELFF. The CDR3 DNA sequence: TGTGCCAGCAGCCAAACAGCTACCGGGGAGCTGTTTTTT.

CDR3 loop: CASSLSFSYGYTF. CDR3 DNA: TGTGCCAGCAGCCTCTCTTTTTCCTATGGCTACACCTTC. This chain uses TRBV13 with TRBJ1-2; D gene ambiguous. V was shortened by 5 bases and J by 4 bases, with 11 bases between the two germline ends. Per germline, CDR1 PRHDT and CDR2 FYEKMQ (reference sequence). The CDR3 length is 13 residues.

V is TRBV5-1 and J is TRBJ1-1; 11 bases are shared with TRBD1. V shed 4 bases and J 4 bases; nucleotides not matched to a gene: 15. CDR3 length equals 18 residues. Germline-derived CDR1 and CDR2 are SGHRS and YFSETQ. The CDR3 is CASSPKWDRGEMGTEAFF. DNA of the CDR3: TGCGCCAGCAGCCCTAAATGGGACAGGGGGGAGATGGGCACTGAAGCTTTCTTT.

The gene calls are TRBV7-2 and TRBJ2-2; 10 bases are a match to TRBD2. The germline CDR1 and CDR2 sequences are SGHTA and FQGNSA. V gave up 1 base and J gave up 7 bases; unmatched junction bases: 3. This CDR3 has 15 residues. The CDR3 spells CASSLGGTSVGELFF. CDR3 DNA: TGTGCCAGCAGCTTAGGCGGGACTAGCGTCGGGGAGCTGTTTTTT.

V and J are TRBV5-1 and TRBJ2-3; D gene uncertain. Germline CDR1 reads SGHRS; CDR2 reads YFSETQ. Trimming left V 3 bases short and J 2 bases short, with 16 bases between. CDR3 length: 16 amino acids. The CDR3 coding sequence is TGCGCCAGCAGCTGGTCAGGCATACTTTACACAGATACGCAGTATTTT. It is translated as CASSWSGILYTDTQYF.